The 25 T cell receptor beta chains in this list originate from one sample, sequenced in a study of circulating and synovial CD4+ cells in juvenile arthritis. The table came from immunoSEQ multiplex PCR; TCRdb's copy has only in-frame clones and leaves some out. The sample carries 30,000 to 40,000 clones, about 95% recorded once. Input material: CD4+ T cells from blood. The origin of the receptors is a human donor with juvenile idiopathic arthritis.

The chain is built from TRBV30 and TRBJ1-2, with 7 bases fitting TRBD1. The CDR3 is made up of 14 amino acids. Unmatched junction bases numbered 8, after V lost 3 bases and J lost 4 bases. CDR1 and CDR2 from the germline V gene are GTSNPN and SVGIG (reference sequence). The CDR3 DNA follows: TGTGCCTGGAGATCCTGGGGGGACAGCTATGGCTACACCTTC. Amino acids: CAWRSWGDSYGYTF.

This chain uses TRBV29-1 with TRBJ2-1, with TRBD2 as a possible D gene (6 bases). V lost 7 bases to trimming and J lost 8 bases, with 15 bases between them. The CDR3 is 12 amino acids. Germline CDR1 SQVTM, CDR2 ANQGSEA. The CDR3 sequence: CSAAEGPYEQFF. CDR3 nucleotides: TGCAGCGCAGCGGAGGGGCCCTATGAGCAGTTCTTC.

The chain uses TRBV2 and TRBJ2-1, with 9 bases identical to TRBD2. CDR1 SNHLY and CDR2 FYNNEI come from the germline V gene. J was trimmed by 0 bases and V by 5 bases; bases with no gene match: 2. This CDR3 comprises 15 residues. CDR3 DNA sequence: TGTGCCAGCAGTCTTAGCGGGAGCTCCTACAATGAGCAGTTCTTC. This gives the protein CASSLSGSSYNEQFF.

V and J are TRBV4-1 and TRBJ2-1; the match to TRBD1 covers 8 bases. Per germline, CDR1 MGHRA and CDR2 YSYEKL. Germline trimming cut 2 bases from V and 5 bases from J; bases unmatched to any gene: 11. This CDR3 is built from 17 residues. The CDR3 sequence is CASSQTRARGLDNEQFF. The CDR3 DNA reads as TGCGCCAGCAGCCAAACGAGGGCCAGGGGGCTCGACAATGAGCAGTTCTTC.

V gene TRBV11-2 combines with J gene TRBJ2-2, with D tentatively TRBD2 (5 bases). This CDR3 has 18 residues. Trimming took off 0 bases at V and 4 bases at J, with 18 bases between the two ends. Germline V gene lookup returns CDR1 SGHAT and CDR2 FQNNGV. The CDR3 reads CASSLDRTRLSSTGELFF. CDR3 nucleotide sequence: TGTGCCAGCAGCTTAGATCGTACCCGACTATCCTCCACCGGGGAGCTGTTTTTT.

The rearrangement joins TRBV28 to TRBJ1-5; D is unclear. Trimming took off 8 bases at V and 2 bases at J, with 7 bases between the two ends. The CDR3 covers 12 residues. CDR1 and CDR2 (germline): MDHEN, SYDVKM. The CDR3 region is CASWSGNQPQHF. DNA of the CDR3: TGTGCCAGCTGGTCGGGCAATCAGCCCCAGCATTTT.

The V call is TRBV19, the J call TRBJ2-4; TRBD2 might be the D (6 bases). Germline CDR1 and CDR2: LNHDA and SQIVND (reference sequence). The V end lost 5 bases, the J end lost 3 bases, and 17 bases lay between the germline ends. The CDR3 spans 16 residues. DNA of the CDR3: TGTGCCAGTAGTGACGGGAGTCTTATCGACAAAAACATTCAGTACTTC. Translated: CASSDGSLIDKNIQYF.

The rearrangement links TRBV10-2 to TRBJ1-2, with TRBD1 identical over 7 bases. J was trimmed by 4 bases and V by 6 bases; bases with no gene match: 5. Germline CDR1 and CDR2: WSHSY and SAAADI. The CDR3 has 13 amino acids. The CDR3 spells CASRDRTSYGYTF. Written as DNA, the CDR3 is TGCGCCAGCAGGGACAGGACTTCCTATGGCTACACCTTC.

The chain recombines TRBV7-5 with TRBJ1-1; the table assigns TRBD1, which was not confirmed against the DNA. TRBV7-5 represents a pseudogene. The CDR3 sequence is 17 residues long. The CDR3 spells CARSTEGQRFMNTEAFF. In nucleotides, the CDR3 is TGTGCCAGAAGCACAGAGGGACAGCGGTTCATGAACACTGAAGCTTTCTTT.

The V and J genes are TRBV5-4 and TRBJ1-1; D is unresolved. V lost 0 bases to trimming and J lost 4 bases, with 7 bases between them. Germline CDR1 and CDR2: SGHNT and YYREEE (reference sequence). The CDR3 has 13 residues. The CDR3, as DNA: TGTGCCAGCAGCTTGGGAGGGAGCACTGAAGCTTTCTTT. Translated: CASSLGGSTEAFF.

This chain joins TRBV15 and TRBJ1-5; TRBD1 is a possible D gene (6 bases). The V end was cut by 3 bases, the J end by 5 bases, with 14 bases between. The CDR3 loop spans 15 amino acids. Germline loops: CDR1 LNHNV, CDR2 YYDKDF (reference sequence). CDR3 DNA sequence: TGTGCCACCAGCAGTCTATCAGGGGTCGATCAGCCCCAGCATTTT. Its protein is CATSSLSGVDQPQHF.

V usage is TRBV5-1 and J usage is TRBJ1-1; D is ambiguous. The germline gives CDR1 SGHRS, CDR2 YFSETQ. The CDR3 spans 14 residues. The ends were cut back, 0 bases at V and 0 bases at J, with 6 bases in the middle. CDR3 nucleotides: TGCGCCAGCAGCTTGGAACCAGTGAACACTGAAGCTTTCTTT. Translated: CASSLEPVNTEAFF. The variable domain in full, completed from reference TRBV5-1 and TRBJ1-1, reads KAGVTQTPRYLIKTRGQQVTLSCSPISGHRSVSWYQQTPGQGLQFLFEYFSETQRNKGNFPGRFSGRQFSNSRSEMNVSTLELGDSALYLCASSLEPVNTEAFFGQGTRLTVV.

The CDR3 nucleotides are TGTGCCAGCATTCTAGAGCAGGGGGCGGGCACTGAAGCTTTCTTT. Amino acid sequence: CASILEQGAGTEAFF. The chain recombines TRBV6-1 with TRBJ1-1; the match to TRBD1 covers 8 bases. CDR3 length equals 15 residues. Germline CDR1 reads MNHNS; CDR2 reads SASEGT. The ends lost 7 bases at V and 4 bases at J; junction bases unmatched: 11.

The CDR3 DNA reads TGTGCCAGCAGTGGGGGACAGAGGGTCTTATTTAAGTCCTACAATGAGCAGTTCTTC. Translated, it gives CASSGGQRVLFKSYNEQFF. V is TRBV2 and J is TRBJ2-1; TRBD1 matches at 7 bases. CDR1 SNHLY and CDR2 FYNNEI come from the germline V gene. V was clipped by 4 bases and J by 1 base; unmatched bases: 16. The CDR3 contains 19 residues.

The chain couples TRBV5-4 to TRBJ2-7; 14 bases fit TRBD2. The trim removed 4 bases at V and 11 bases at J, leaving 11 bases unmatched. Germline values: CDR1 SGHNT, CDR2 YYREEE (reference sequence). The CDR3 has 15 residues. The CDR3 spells CASSPGGLAGVSEYF. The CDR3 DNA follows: TGTGCCAGCAGCCCGGGGGGACTAGCGGGAGTATCTGAGTACTTC. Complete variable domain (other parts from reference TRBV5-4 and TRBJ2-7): ETGVTQSPTHLIKTRGQQVTLRCSSQSGHNTVSWYQQALGQGPQFIFQYYREEENGRGNFPPRFSGLQFPNYSSELNVNALELDDSALYLCASSPGGLAGVSEYFGPGTRLTVT.

The CDR3 DNA follows: TGCGCCAGCAGCCCACGGGAGGAACAGTATGGCTACACCTTC. Its translation is CASSPREEQYGYTF. V usage is TRBV5-1 and J usage is TRBJ1-2; D is unresolved. The CDR3 length is 14 residues. V shed 4 bases and J shed 5 bases, with 15 bases lying between them. Germline V gene data show CDR1 as SGHRS and CDR2 as YFSETQ.

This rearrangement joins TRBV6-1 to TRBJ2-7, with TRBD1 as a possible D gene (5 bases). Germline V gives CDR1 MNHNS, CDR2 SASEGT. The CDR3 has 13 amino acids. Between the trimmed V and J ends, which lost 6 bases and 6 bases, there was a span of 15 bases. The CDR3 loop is CASSASRVSEQYF. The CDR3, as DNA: TGTGCCAGCAGCGCGAGCAGGGTTTCCGAGCAGTACTTC.

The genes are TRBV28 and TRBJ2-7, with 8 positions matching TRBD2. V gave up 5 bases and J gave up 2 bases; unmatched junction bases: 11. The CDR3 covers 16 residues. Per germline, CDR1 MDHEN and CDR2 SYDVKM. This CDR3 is CASSPLNPGGPYEQYF. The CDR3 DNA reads TGTGCCAGCAGTCCACTCAACCCGGGAGGGCCCTACGAGCAGTACTTC.

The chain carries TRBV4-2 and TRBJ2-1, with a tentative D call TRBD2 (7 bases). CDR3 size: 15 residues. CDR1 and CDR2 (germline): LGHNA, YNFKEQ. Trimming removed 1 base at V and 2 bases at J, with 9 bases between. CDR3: CASSQGGGPYNEQFF. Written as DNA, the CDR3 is TGTGCCAGCAGCCAAGGGGGGGGCCCCTACAATGAGCAGTTCTTC.

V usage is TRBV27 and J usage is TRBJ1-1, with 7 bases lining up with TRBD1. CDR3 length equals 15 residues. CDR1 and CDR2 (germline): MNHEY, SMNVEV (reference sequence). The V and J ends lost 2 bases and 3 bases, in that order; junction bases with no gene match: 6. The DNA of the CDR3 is TGTGCCAGCAGTTTAGGTCGACAGGGAGACACTGAAGCTTTCTTT. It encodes CASSLGRQGDTEAFF.

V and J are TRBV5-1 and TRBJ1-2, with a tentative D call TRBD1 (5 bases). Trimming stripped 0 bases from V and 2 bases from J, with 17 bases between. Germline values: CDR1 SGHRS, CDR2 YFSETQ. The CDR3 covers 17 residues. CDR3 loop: CASSLDIGGNGNYGYTF. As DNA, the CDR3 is TGCGCCAGCAGCTTGGATATTGGGGGGAACGGGAACTATGGCTACACCTTC. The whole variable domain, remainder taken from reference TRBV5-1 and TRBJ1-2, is KAGVTQTPRYLIKTRGQQVTLSCSPISGHRSVSWYQQTPGQGLQFLFEYFSETQRNKGNFPGRFSGRQFSNSRSEMNVSTLELGDSALYLCASSLDIGGNGNYGYTFGSGTRLTVV.

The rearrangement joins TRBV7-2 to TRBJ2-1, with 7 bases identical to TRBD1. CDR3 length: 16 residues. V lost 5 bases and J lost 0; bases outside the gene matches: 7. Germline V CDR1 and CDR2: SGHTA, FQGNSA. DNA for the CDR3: TGTGCCAGCAGCCCCTTGACAGGGAGCTCCTACAATGAGCAGTTCTTC. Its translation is CASSPLTGSSYNEQFF.

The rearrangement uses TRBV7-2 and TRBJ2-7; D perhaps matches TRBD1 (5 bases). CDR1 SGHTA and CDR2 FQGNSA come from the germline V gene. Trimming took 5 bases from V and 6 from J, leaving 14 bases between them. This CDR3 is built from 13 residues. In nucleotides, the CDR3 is TGTGCCAGCAGCCGAGACCCCCAGGGCGAGCAGTACTTC. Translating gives CASSRDPQGEQYF.

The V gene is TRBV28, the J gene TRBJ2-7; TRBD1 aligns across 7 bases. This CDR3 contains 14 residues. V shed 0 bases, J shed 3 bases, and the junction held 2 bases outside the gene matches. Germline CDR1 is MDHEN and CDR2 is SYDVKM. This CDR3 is CASSLWGQLYEQYF. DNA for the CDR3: TGTGCCAGCAGTTTATGGGGACAGCTCTACGAGCAGTACTTC.

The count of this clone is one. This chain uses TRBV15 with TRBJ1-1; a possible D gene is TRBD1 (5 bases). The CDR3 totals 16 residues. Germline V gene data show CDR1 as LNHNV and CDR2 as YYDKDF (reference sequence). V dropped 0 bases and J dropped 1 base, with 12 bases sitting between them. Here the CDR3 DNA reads TGTGCCACCAGCAGAGAAGCAGGGAAGGCGAACACTGAAGCTTTCTTT. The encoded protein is CATSREAGKANTEAFF.